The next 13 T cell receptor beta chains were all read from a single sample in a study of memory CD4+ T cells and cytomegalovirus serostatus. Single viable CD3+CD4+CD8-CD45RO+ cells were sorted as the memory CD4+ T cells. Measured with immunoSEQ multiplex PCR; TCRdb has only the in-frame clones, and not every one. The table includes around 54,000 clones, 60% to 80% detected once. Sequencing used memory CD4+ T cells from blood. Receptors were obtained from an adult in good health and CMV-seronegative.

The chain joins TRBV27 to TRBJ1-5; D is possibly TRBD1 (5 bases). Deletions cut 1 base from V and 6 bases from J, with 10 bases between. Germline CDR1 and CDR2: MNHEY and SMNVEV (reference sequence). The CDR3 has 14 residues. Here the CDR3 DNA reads TGTGCCAGCAGTTTATTAGGGGCCAGTCAGCCCCAGCATTTT. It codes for CASSLLGASQPQHF.

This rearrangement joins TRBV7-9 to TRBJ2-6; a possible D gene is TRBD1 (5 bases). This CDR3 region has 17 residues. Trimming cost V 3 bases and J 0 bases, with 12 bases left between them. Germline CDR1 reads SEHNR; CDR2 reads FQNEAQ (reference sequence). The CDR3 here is CASSFLRTHSGANVLTF. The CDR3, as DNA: TGTGCCAGCAGCTTCTTGCGGACACACTCTGGGGCCAACGTCCTGACTTTC.

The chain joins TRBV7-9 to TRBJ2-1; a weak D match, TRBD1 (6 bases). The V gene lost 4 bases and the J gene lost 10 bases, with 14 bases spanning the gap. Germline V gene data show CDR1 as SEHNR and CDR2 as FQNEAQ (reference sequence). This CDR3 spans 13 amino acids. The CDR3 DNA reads TGTGCCAGCAGCTCTTCACAGGGTACGGAGCAGTTCTTC. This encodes CASSSSQGTEQFF. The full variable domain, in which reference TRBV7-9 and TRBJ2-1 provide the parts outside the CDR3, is DTGVSQNPRHKITKRGQNVTFRCDPISEHNRLYWYRQTLGQGPEFLTYFQNEAQLEKSRLLSDRFSAERPKGSFSTLEIQRTEQGDSAMYLCASSSSQGTEQFFGPGTRLTVL.

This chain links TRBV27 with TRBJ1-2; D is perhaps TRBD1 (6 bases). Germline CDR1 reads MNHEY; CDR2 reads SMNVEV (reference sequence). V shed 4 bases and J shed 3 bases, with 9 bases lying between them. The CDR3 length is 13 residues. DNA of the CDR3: TGTGCCAGCAGTTCCTGGACAGACTATGGCTACACCTTC. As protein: CASSSWTDYGYTF.

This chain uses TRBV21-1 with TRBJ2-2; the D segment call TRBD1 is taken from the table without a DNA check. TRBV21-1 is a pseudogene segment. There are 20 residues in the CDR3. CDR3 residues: CASSNLGTGTRSANTGELFF. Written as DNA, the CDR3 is TGTGCCAGCAGTAATCTCGGGACAGGGACACGATCTGCGAACACCGGGGAGCTGTTTTTT.

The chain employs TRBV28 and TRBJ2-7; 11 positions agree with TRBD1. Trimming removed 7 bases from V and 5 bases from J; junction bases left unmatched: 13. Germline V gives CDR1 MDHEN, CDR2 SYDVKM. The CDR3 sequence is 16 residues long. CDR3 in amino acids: CASNPPPGQGGNEQYF. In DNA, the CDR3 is TGTGCCAGCAACCCACCCCCGGGACAGGGGGGGAACGAGCAGTACTTC.

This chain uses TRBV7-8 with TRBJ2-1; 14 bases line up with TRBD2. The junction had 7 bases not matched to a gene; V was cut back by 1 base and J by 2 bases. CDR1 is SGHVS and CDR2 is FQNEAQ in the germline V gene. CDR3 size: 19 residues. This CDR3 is CASSLDSTSGRVTYNEQFF. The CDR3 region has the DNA TGTGCCAGCAGCTTAGATTCGACTAGCGGGAGGGTAACCTACAATGAGCAGTTCTTC.

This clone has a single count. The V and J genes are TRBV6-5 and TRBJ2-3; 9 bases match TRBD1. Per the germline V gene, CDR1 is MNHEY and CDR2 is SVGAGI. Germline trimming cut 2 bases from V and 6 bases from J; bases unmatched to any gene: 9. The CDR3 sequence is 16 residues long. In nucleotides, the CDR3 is TGTGCCAGCAGTTACGGCCGGACAGGGGCAGGGGATACGCAGTATTTT. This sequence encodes CASSYGRTGAGDTQYF.

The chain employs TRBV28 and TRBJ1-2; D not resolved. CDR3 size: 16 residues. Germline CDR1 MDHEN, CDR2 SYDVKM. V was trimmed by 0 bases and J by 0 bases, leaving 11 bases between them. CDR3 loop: CASSLWSGKTNYGYTF. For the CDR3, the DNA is TGTGCCAGCAGTTTATGGTCCGGCAAGACTAACTATGGCTACACCTTC.

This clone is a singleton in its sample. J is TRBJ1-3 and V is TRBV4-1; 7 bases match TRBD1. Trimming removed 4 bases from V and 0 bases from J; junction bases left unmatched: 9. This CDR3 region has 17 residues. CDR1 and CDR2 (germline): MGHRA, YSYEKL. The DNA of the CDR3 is TGCGCCAGCAGCCCCTTCCAAGGGGGCCGCTCTGGAAACACCATATATTTT. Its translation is CASSPFQGGRSGNTIYF.

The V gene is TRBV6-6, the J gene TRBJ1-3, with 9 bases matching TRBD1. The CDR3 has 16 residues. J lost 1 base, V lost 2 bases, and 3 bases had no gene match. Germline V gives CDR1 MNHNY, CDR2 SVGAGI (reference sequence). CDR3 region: CASSYGGQGSGNTIYF. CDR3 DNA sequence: TGTGCCAGCAGTTACGGGGGACAGGGTTCTGGAAACACCATATATTTT.

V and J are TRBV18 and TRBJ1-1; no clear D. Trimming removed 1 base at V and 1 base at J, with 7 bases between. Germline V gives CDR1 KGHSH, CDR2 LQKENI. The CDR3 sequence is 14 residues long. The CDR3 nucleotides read TGTGCCAGCTCACCACTCCCAGAGAACACTGAAGCTTTCTTT. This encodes CASSPLPENTEAFF.

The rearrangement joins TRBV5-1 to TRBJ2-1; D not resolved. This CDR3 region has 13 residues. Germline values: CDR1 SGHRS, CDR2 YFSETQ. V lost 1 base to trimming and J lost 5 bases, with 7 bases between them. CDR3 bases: TGCGCCAGCAGCTTGTTAGGCGACAATGAGCAGTTCTTC. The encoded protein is CASSLLGDNEQFF.